This entry lists 17 T cell receptor beta chains sequenced from one sample in a study of blood T cell repertoires in COVID-19. Libraries were prepared by immunoSEQ multiplex PCR; TCRdb keeps only in-frame clonotypes and omits some of them. The sample consists of tens of thousands of clones, 80% to 90% of them appearing once. The sample consisted of peripheral blood. These receptors were taken from a woman between 50 and 59 years old with acute or convalescent COVID-19.

The CDR3 DNA follows: TGTGCCAGCAGCCCCCGAACCCCCGGGACTAGCGGGGACAATGAGCAGTTCTTC. Protein sequence: CASSPRTPGTSGDNEQFF. The genes are TRBV11-2 and TRBJ2-1; TRBD2 agrees at 13 bases. From germline, CDR1 is SGHAT and CDR2 FQNNGV. V gave up 5 bases and J gave up 5 bases; unmatched junction bases: 12. The CDR3 length is 18 residues.

The V gene is TRBV7-8, the J gene TRBJ2-3; TRBD2 might be the D (7 bases). The CDR3 is 17 residues long. V dropped 1 base and J dropped 4 bases, with 18 bases sitting between them. CDR1 SGHVS and CDR2 FQNEAQ come from the germline V gene. The CDR3, as DNA: TGTGCCAGCAGCTTAGGAAATGGGGGGGCTGGGTCAGATACGCAGTATTTT. As protein: CASSLGNGGAGSDTQYF.

V usage is TRBV3-1 (or the pseudogene TRBV3-2) and J usage is TRBJ2-7; 12 bases fit TRBD2. Germline values: CDR1 LGHDT, CDR2 YNNKEL (reference sequence). With V trimmed by 4 bases and J by 7 bases, 8 bases remained unmatched. The length of the CDR3 is 15 residues. Here the CDR3 reads CASSLLAGGPGEQYF. The CDR3 DNA is TGTGCCAGCAGCCTCCTAGCGGGGGGGCCGGGGGAGCAGTACTTC.

This chain links TRBV20-1 with TRBJ2-2, with unresolved D. CDR1 and CDR2 from the germline V gene are DFQATT and SNEGSKA (reference sequence). This CDR3 contains 11 residues. V was shortened by 3 bases and J by 4 bases, with 3 bases between the two germline ends. In DNA form, the CDR3 reads TGCAGTGCTAGCCGCACCGGGGAGCTGTTTTTT. It yields the protein CSASRTGELFF.

The chain uses TRBV7-2 and TRBJ2-7; TRBD2 agrees at 8 bases. J gave up 6 bases and V 5 bases, and 9 bases lay outside the gene matches. Germline loops: CDR1 SGHTA, CDR2 FQGNSA. This CDR3 contains 14 residues. The CDR3: CASSLSGLVGEQYF. The CDR3 bases are TGTGCCAGCAGCCTGTCGGGACTAGTCGGCGAGCAGTACTTC. Complete variable domain (other parts from reference TRBV7-2 and TRBJ2-7): GAGVSQSPSNKVTEKGKDVELRCDPISGHTALYWYRQSLGQGLEFLIYFQGNSAPDKSGLPSDRFSAERTGGSVSTLTIQRTQQEDSAVYLCASSLSGLVGEQYFGPGTRLTVT.

This clone was observed once. The chain couples TRBV7-8 to TRBJ2-1; D might be TRBD2 (6 bases). Trimming removed 1 base from V and 0 bases from J, with 7 bases in between. Germline values: CDR1 SGHVS, CDR2 FQNEAQ. CDR3 length: 15 amino acids. CDR3 nucleotides: TGTGCCAGCAGCTTAGAGGGAGGCTCCTACAATGAGCAGTTCTTC. Its protein is CASSLEGGSYNEQFF. The full variable domain, in which reference TRBV7-8 and TRBJ2-1 provide the parts outside the CDR3, is GAGVSQSPRYKVAKRGQDVALRCDPISGHVSLFWYQQALGQGPEFLTYFQNEAQLDKSGLPSDRFFAERPEGSVSTLKIQRTQQEDSAVYLCASSLEGGSYNEQFFGPGTRLTVL.

The genes are TRBV5-1 and TRBJ1-2; D unresolved. CDR3 length: 14 residues. The V end was cut by 0 bases, the J end by 7 bases, with 13 bases between. In germline, CDR1 is SGHRS, CDR2 YFSETQ. The CDR3 coding sequence is TGCGCCAGCAGCTTGGAGGCCGGCCCGGGTGGCTACACCTTC. Translating it yields CASSLEAGPGGYTF.

The J gene is TRBJ2-7, the V gene TRBV9; D ambiguous. The germline V and J ends were trimmed by 0 bases and 2 bases, with 9 bases remaining between them. Germline values: CDR1 SGDLS, CDR2 YYNGEE. CDR3 length: 14 amino acids. The CDR3 nucleotides are TGTGCCAGCAGCGTAGCCGGCGGAACCTACGAGCAGTACTTC. Protein sequence: CASSVAGGTYEQYF.

In this sample, this clone turned up once. The gene calls are TRBV9 and TRBJ2-7; D may be TRBD2 (5 bases). This CDR3 has 12 amino acids. Germline lookup yields CDR1 SGDLS and CDR2 YYNGEE. V was trimmed by 3 bases and J by 6 bases, leaving 10 bases between them. The CDR3: CASSALEGEQYF. The CDR3 coding sequence is TGTGCCAGCAGCGCACTAGAGGGCGAGCAGTACTTC.

The chain uses TRBV6-2 or TRBV6-3 and TRBJ2-7, with D unclear. Germline CDR1 is MNHEY and CDR2 is SVGEGT. The CDR3 runs to 15 residues. The V end was cut by 2 bases, the J end by 1 base, with 12 bases between. CDR3 sequence: CASSYPRLKSYEQYF. CDR3 nucleotide sequence: TGTGCCAGCAGTTACCCCCGACTGAAATCCTACGAGCAGTACTTC.

Here the CDR3 DNA reads TGCGCCAGCAGCCCCAGGCCCGATGGCTACACCTTC. It specifies CASSPRPDGYTF. The rearrangement joins TRBV4-3 to TRBJ1-2, with D hard to call. There are 12 residues in the CDR3. V was trimmed by 4 bases and J by 6 bases, leaving 9 bases between them. Germline lookup yields CDR1 LGHNA and CDR2 YSLEER.

This clone was observed a few times. This sequence joins TRBV6-6 and TRBJ1-2, with TRBD1 as a possible D gene (6 bases). This CDR3 comprises 14 residues. Germline values: CDR1 MNHNY, CDR2 SVGAGI (reference sequence). V lost 2 bases to trimming and J lost 7 bases, with 14 bases between them. CDR3 protein: CASSYDVTGFGYTF. The CDR3, as DNA: TGTGCCAGCAGTTACGACGTCACAGGGTTTGGCTACACCTTC.

This chain's CDR3 is CASSPDKKYGYTF. DNA of the CDR3: TGTGCCAGCTCACCGGACAAGAAGTATGGCTACACCTTC. The V and J genes are TRBV18 and TRBJ1-2, with D perhaps TRBD1 (5 bases). V gave up 3 bases and J gave up 5 bases, with 10 bases separating them. In germline, CDR1 is KGHSH, CDR2 LQKENI. The CDR3 is made up of 13 amino acids.

This clone was counted once. The chain joins TRBV7-2 to TRBJ2-1, with 11 bases fitting TRBD2. The CDR3 contains 17 residues. CDR1 is SGHTA, CDR2 FQGNSA, per germline. V gave up 1 base and J gave up 5 bases; unmatched junction bases: 7. The chain's CDR3 is CASSLDAVAGGDNEQFF. CDR3 DNA sequence: TGTGCCAGCAGCTTAGATGCCGTAGCGGGAGGGGACAATGAGCAGTTCTTC.

The rearrangement uses TRBV6-4 and TRBJ1-1; 7 bases match TRBD1. Looked up from germline, CDR1 is MRHNA and CDR2 is SNTAGT. Trimming cost V 5 bases and J 5 bases; bases outside gene matches: 11. The CDR3 runs 15 residues. The CDR3 nucleotides are TGTGCCAGCAGTACGACGGGACAGCGAGGTACTGAAGCTTTCTTT. Protein product: CASSTTGQRGTEAFF.

Details on this clone: Other DNA sequences in the same sample also yield this CDR3. This chain links TRBV6-2 or TRBV6-3 with TRBJ1-1; TRBD1 matches at 11 bases. Trimming removed 2 bases from V and 5 bases from J; junction bases left unmatched: 1. Germline CDR1 is MNHEY and CDR2 is SVGEGT. The CDR3 spans 14 residues. CDR3 protein: CASSYGTGGTEAFF. Here the CDR3 DNA reads TGTGCCAGCAGTTACGGGACAGGGGGGACTGAAGCTTTCTTT.

The sample holds one count of this clone. This chain uses TRBV15 with TRBJ1-2; possible D gene TRBD1, 5 bases. This CDR3 region has 13 residues. Germline V CDR1 and CDR2: LNHNV, YYDKDF (reference sequence). V was pared by 2 bases and J by 8 bases, with 12 bases between. Written as DNA, the CDR3 is TGTGCCACCAGCAGACCTATTAGACAGGGCTACACCTTC. This sequence encodes CATSRPIRQGYTF. The entire variable domain, with the rest obtained from reference TRBV15 and TRBJ1-2, is as follows: DAMVIQNPRYQVTQFGKPVTLSCSQTLNHNVMYWYQQKSSQAPKLLFHYYDKDFNNEADTPDNFQSRRPNTSFCFLDIRSPGLGDTAMYLCATSRPIRQGYTFGSGTRLTVV.